The rows below give T cell receptor beta chains drawn from one sample of a study of OX40 agonist ivuxolimab in advanced cancers. Some clones are missing from TCRdb's copy, which holds only in-frame ones; the method was immunoSEQ multiplex PCR. The sample includes around 100,000 clones, about 86% of them seen just once. Sample: CD4+ or CD8+ T cells sorted from blood, taken in a trial of the OX40 agonist ivuxolimab. Receptor source: an adult with an advanced solid tumor such as melanoma, head and neck, liver or kidney cancer. Each CDR3 is given with its conserved first and last residue. D genes are given only for firm matches. Part of the rows lack a size; the others show once, few, many or a class for expanded clones.

d_call: -; clone_size: -; j_call: TRBJ1-1; v_call: TRBV14; cdr3_nt: TGTGCCAGCAGCCAGCTGATCGCCACTGAAGCTTTCTTT; cdr3_aa: CASSQLIATEAFF
d_call: -; clone_size: -; j_call: TRBJ2-5; v_call: TRBV5-1; cdr3_nt: TGCGCCAGCAGACTGGGACGGACGCAAGAGACCCAGTACTTC; cdr3_aa: CASRLGRTQETQYF
d_call: -; clone_size: -; j_call: TRBJ1-2; v_call: TRBV19; cdr3_nt: TGTGCCAGTACCACCCCGGGAAGGGACTATGGCTACACCTTC; cdr3_aa: CASTTPGRDYGYTF
d_call: -; clone_size: -; j_call: TRBJ2-5; v_call: TRBV19; cdr3_nt: TGTGCCAGTAGTTGGAATCAAGAGACCCAGTACTTC; cdr3_aa: CASSWNQETQYF
d_call: -; clone_size: -; j_call: TRBJ2-5; v_call: TRBV5-1; cdr3_nt: TGCGCCAGCAGCTTGGGAACAGTCCAAGAGACCCAGTACTTC; cdr3_aa: CASSLGTVQETQYF
d_call: -; clone_size: once; j_call: TRBJ2-2; v_call: TRBV7-8; cdr3_nt: TGTGCCAGCAGCCATAGGGGGACCGGACGGGGGAACACCGGGGAGCTGTTTTTT; cdr3_aa: CASSHRGTGRGNTGELFF
d_call: -; clone_size: once; j_call: TRBJ2-1; v_call: TRBV7-9; cdr3_nt: TGTGCCAGCAGCTTAGCGCCCTACAATGAGCAGTTCTTC; cdr3_aa: CASSLAPYNEQFF
d_call: TRBD1; clone_size: -; j_call: TRBJ2-7; v_call: TRBV18; cdr3_nt: TGTGCCAGCTCACCGGGTGGACAGGGCTACGAGCAGTACTTC; cdr3_aa: CASSPGGQGYEQYF
d_call: TRBD1; clone_size: -; j_call: TRBJ2-2; v_call: TRBV6-1; cdr3_nt: TGTGCCAGCGTTACGGGACAGGGGGCATCCGGGGAGCTGTTTTTT; cdr3_aa: CASVTGQGASGELFF
d_call: -; clone_size: -; j_call: TRBJ2-5; v_call: TRBV29-1; cdr3_nt: TGCAGCTCCAACGGCGCTCAAGAGACCCAGTACTTC; cdr3_aa: CSSNGAQETQYF
d_call: -; clone_size: -; j_call: TRBJ1-3; v_call: TRBV5-1; cdr3_nt: TGCGCCAGCAGCCCGAACAGGGAAGAAATTGGAAACACCATATATTTT; cdr3_aa: CASSPNREEIGNTIYF
d_call: TRBD1; clone_size: -; j_call: TRBJ2-7; v_call: TRBV19; cdr3_nt: TGTGCCAGTAGTACCTACCCGGGACAGGGATTCCTTTCCTACGAGCAGTACTTC; cdr3_aa: CASSTYPGQGFLSYEQYF
d_call: TRBD1; clone_size: -; j_call: TRBJ1-2; v_call: TRBV7-2; cdr3_nt: TGTGCCAGCAGCCCACAGGGGAACTATGGCTACACCTTC; cdr3_aa: CASSPQGNYGYTF
d_call: TRBD1; clone_size: -; j_call: TRBJ2-7; v_call: TRBV7-2; cdr3_nt: TGTGCCAGCAGCTCGGGACAGGTTTGGTCTGACGAGCAGTACTTC; cdr3_aa: CASSSGQVWSDEQYF
d_call: TRBD2; clone_size: -; j_call: TRBJ2-1; v_call: TRBV10-1; cdr3_nt: TGCGCCAGCAGTGAGTCCCTAGCGGGTAACAATGAGCAGTTCTTC; cdr3_aa: CASSESLAGNNEQFF
d_call: -; clone_size: -; j_call: TRBJ1-5; v_call: TRBV16; cdr3_nt: TGTGCCAGCAGCCGGGAGGGAAGTCAGCCCCAGCATTTT; cdr3_aa: CASSREGSQPQHF
d_call: -; clone_size: -; j_call: TRBJ2-2; v_call: TRBV19; cdr3_nt: TGTGCCAGTAGGGATAGCCGCGGCACCGGGGAGCTGTTTTTT; cdr3_aa: CASRDSRGTGELFF
d_call: -; clone_size: -; j_call: TRBJ1-2; v_call: TRBV9; cdr3_nt: TGTGCCAGCAGCAGGTTTCTGTACACCTTC; cdr3_aa: CASSRFLYTF
d_call: -; clone_size: -; j_call: TRBJ2-3; v_call: TRBV9; cdr3_nt: TGTGCCAGCAGCGTAGAGGGGCTCTCTAGCACAGATACGCAGTATTTT; cdr3_aa: CASSVEGLSSTDTQYF
d_call: -; clone_size: once; j_call: TRBJ2-3; v_call: TRBV7-6; cdr3_nt: TGTGCCAGCAGCACCAGCACAGATACGCAGTATTTT; cdr3_aa: CASSTSTDTQYF
d_call: TRBD1; clone_size: -; j_call: TRBJ1-2; v_call: TRBV5-6; cdr3_nt: TGTGCCAGCAGCGCAAAGTTTCAGGGGGAGGACTATGGCTACACCTTC; cdr3_aa: CASSAKFQGEDYGYTF
d_call: -; clone_size: -; j_call: TRBJ2-5; v_call: TRBV11-3; cdr3_nt: TGTGCCAGCAGCTTAGGGCCTAGACGAATCCAAGAGACCCAGTACTTC; cdr3_aa: CASSLGPRRIQETQYF
d_call: -; clone_size: -; j_call: TRBJ2-4; v_call: TRBV9; cdr3_nt: TGTGCCAGCAGCTCCAACAGGGAGGGCATTCAGTACTTC; cdr3_aa: CASSSNREGIQYF
d_call: -; clone_size: -; j_call: TRBJ2-5; v_call: TRBV7-6; cdr3_nt: TGTGCCAGCAGCTTTCGGTTTAGCGGAGAGGGAGAGACCCAGTACTTC; cdr3_aa: CASSFRFSGEGETQYF
d_call: TRBD1; clone_size: few; j_call: TRBJ2-7; v_call: TRBV19; cdr3_nt: TGTGCCAGTAGTGGTCGGGACAGGGGGAACTCCTACGAGCAGTACTTC; cdr3_aa: CASSGRDRGNSYEQYF